These 32 T cell receptor beta chains originate from one sample sequenced in a study of response to subunit inactivated influenza vaccine. TCRdb reprocessed the RT-PCR reads with MiXCR, giving one entry per CDR3 protein. The data contain more than 700,000 distinct CDR3 sequences, less than 25% of them seen just once; the ten biggest clones take up more than 8.5%. The source material was PBMCs from blood, sampled 5 days after vaccination. Receptors originate from a man in his forties or fifties who received an inactivated influenza vaccine.

This clonotype has a single count. The chain joins TRBV27 to TRBJ2-3, with 7 bases lining up with TRBD2. Germline CDR1 is MNHEY and CDR2 is SMNVEV (reference sequence). The J segment lost 5 bases and the V segment lost 0 bases, leaving 5 bases of the junction unmatched. The CDR3 totals 15 residues. The CDR3 sequence: CASSLSGGRVDTQYF. The DNA of the CDR3 is TGTGCCAGCAGTTTATCCGGGGGGAGGGTAGATACGCAGTATTTT.

This clonotype was seen more than once but under ten times. The chain uses TRBV28 and TRBJ1-3; weak D call: TRBD1 (5 bases). Trimming stripped 3 bases from V and 2 bases from J, with 11 bases between. Germline lookup yields CDR1 MDHEN and CDR2 SYDVKM. The CDR3 extends over 15 amino acids. CDR3 amino acids: CASSLADKTGNTIYF. Written as DNA, the CDR3 is TGTGCCAGCAGTTTGGCGGACAAAACTGGAAACACCATATATTTT.

This clonotype was seen once. The chain combines TRBV5-1 with TRBJ2-5; 7 bases line up with TRBD2. The CDR3 covers 15 residues. Germline assignment: CDR1 SGHRS and CDR2 YFSETQ. Trimming cost V 0 bases and J 4 bases; bases outside gene matches: 6. CDR3: CASSLAAGPAETQYF. The CDR3, as DNA: TGCGCCAGCAGCTTGGCAGCGGGACCCGCAGAGACCCAGTACTTC. Complete variable domain (other parts from reference TRBV5-1 and TRBJ2-5): KAGVTQTPRYLIKTRGQQVTLSCSPISGHRSVSWYQQTPGQGLQFLFEYFSETQRNKGNFPGRFSGRQFSNSRSEMNVSTLELGDSALYLCASSLAAGPAETQYFGPGTRLLVL.

The rearrangement joins TRBV13 to TRBJ2-1; D uncertain. With 0 bases removed from V and 5 bases from J, the gap between germline ends came to 8 bases. Germline V gene data show CDR1 as PRHDT and CDR2 as FYEKMQ (reference sequence). The CDR3 spans 14 residues. The CDR3: CASSLGAAHNEQFF. In nucleotides, the CDR3 is TGTGCCAGCAGCTTAGGTGCGGCACACAATGAGCAGTTCTTC.

V usage is TRBV7-9 and J usage is TRBJ1-5; 8 positions agree with TRBD1. Losses at the gene ends were 10 bases for V and 0 bases for J; bases not matched to a gene: 5. CDR1 is SEHNR and CDR2 is FQNEAQ in the germline V gene (reference sequence). The CDR3 contains 14 residues. The CDR3 spells CATRGQNSNQPQHF. CDR3 nucleotide sequence: TGTGCCACCAGGGGGCAGAATAGCAATCAGCCCCAGCATTTT. Drawing the rest from reference TRBV7-9 and TRBJ1-5, the complete variable domain is DTGVSQNPRHKITKRGQNVTFRCDPISEHNRLYWYRQTLGQGPEFLTYFQNEAQLEKSRLLSDRFSAERPKGSFSTLEIQRTEQGDSAMYLCATRGQNSNQPQHFGDGTRLSIL.

The J gene is TRBJ2-5, the V gene TRBV28; TRBD2 aligns across 8 bases. Per the germline V gene, CDR1 is MDHEN and CDR2 is SYDVKM. The CDR3 contains 15 residues. The J segment lost 3 bases and the V segment lost 5 bases, leaving 8 bases of the junction unmatched. The CDR3 here is CASSMGTSGKETQYF. DNA for the CDR3: TGTGCCAGCAGTATGGGGACTAGTGGTAAAGAGACCCAGTACTTC.

This clonotype was found a few times. V gene TRBV15 combines with J gene TRBJ2-7; D might be TRBD1 or TRBD2, each matching 5 bases. This CDR3 is built from 14 residues. V was shortened by 2 bases and J by 6 bases, with 14 bases between the two germline ends. From germline, CDR1 is LNHNV and CDR2 YYDKDF (reference sequence). CDR3 bases: TGTGCCACCAGCAGATTCAGGGACCGAGGCGAGCAGTACTTC. Amino acids: CATSRFRDRGEQYF. Drawing the rest from reference TRBV15 and TRBJ2-7, the complete variable domain is DAMVIQNPRYQVTQFGKPVTLSCSQTLNHNVMYWYQQKSSQAPKLLFHYYDKDFNNEADTPDNFQSRRPNTSFCFLDIRSPGLGDTAMYLCATSRFRDRGEQYFGPGTRLTVT.

This chain uses TRBV20-1 with TRBJ2-1, with 10 positions matching TRBD2. V shed 3 bases, J shed 4 bases, and the junction held 12 bases outside the gene matches. The germline V gene encodes CDR1 DFQATT and CDR2 SNEGSKA (reference sequence). The CDR3 contains 17 residues. This CDR3 is CSARGQIAGGLYNEQFF. The CDR3 DNA follows: TGCAGTGCTAGGGGCCAGATAGCGGGAGGTTTGTACAATGAGCAGTTCTTC.

The chain is built from TRBV12-3 or TRBV12-4 and TRBJ2-1; a weak D match, TRBD1 (5 bases). The length of the CDR3 is 13 residues. V was shortened by 0 bases and J by 14 bases, with 14 bases between the two germline ends. DNA of the CDR3: TGTGCCAGCAGTTTAGCGCGTGAAGGGGTGAAGTTCTTC. Protein sequence: CASSLAREGVKFF.

This clonotype has a single count. The rearrangement uses TRBV7-9 and TRBJ2-7; the D gene could be TRBD1 or TRBD2 (6 bases each). The CDR3 consists of 16 residues. Trimming removed 4 bases from V and 3 bases from J, with 19 bases in between. CDR1 SEHNR and CDR2 FQNEAQ come from the germline V gene (reference sequence). CDR3 loop: CASSSTGYREDYEQYF. DNA of the CDR3: TGTGCCAGCAGCTCTACCGGGTACAGGGAGGACTACGAGCAGTACTTC. Full variable domain (remainder filled in from reference TRBV7-9 and TRBJ2-7): DTGVSQNPRHKITKRGQNVTFRCDPISEHNRLYWYRQTLGQGPEFLTYFQNEAQLEKSRLLSDRFSAERPKGSFSTLEIQRTEQGDSAMYLCASSSTGYREDYEQYFGPGTRLTVT.

This clonotype appeared a few times. V usage is TRBV14 and J usage is TRBJ2-2, with 9 bases matching TRBD2. The CDR3 is 16 amino acids. Losses at the gene ends were 0 bases for V and 3 bases for J; bases not matched to a gene: 2. Germline values: CDR1 SGHDN, CDR2 FVKESK. The chain's CDR3 is CASSQESGRHTGELFF. The CDR3 DNA is TGTGCCAGCAGCCAAGAAAGCGGGAGGCACACCGGGGAGCTGTTTTTT. The complete variable domain, with remaining parts taken from reference TRBV14 and TRBJ2-2, reads EAGVTQFPSHSVIEKGQTVTLRCDPISGHDNLYWYRRVMGKEIKFLLHFVKESKQDESGMPNNRFLAERTGGTYSTLKVQPAELEDSGVYFCASSQESGRHTGELFFGEGSRLTVL.

The chain links TRBV2 to TRBJ2-1; D might be TRBD2 (6 bases). Trimming removed 6 bases from V and 0 bases from J, with 24 bases in between. The length of the CDR3 is 19 residues. The germline gives CDR1 SNHLY, CDR2 FYNNEI. In DNA, the CDR3 is TGTGCCAGCAGCCCCCTCCGTATTCTACTAGCTCCCTCCTACAATGAGCAGTTCTTC. Amino acid sequence: CASSPLRILLAPSYNEQFF.

V usage is TRBV24-1 and J usage is TRBJ2-3, with D hard to call. Per germline, CDR1 KGHDR and CDR2 SFDVKD. This CDR3 comprises 14 residues. The V end lost 9 bases, the J end lost 3 bases, and 15 bases lay between the germline ends. This CDR3 is CATRATTGTDTQYF. CDR3 DNA sequence: TGTGCCACCCGGGCGACGACCGGGACAGATACGCAGTATTTT.

The genes are TRBV5-6 and TRBJ2-7; D is uncertain. Trimming cost V 0 bases and J 2 bases, with 15 bases left between them. CDR3 length equals 16 residues. The V gene's germline CDR1 is SGHDT and CDR2 YYEEEE. CDR3 DNA sequence: TGTGCCAGCAGCTTGGAGCGTCGAATGGCAGCCTACGAGCAGTACTTC. Translating it yields CASSLERRMAAYEQYF.

This chain links TRBV4-3 with TRBJ2-7; D ambiguous. The germline V gene has CDR1 LGHNA and CDR2 YSLEER. This CDR3 is 16 amino acids long. V shed 0 bases and J shed 2 bases, with 14 bases lying between them. The CDR3 sequence is CASSQDIAGITYEQYF. Written as DNA, the CDR3 is TGCGCCAGCAGCCAAGACATAGCCGGAATAACCTACGAGCAGTACTTC.

The chain couples TRBV25-1 to TRBJ2-7, with TRBD1 identical over 9 bases. This CDR3 spans 16 amino acids. Germline-derived CDR1 and CDR2 are MGHDK and SYGVNS. J lost 5 bases, V lost 4 bases, and 12 bases had no gene match. Here the CDR3 reads CASSGLRDRDFHEQYF. Here the CDR3 DNA reads TGTGCCAGCAGTGGCCTTCGGGACAGGGACTTCCACGAGCAGTACTTC.

This clonotype came up many times. The V call is TRBV20-1, the J call TRBJ1-5, with TRBD1 matching 7 bases. Per germline, CDR1 DFQATT and CDR2 SNEGSKA (reference sequence). The CDR3 sequence is 13 residues long. Germline trimming cut 2 bases from V and 7 bases from J; bases unmatched to any gene: 5. For the CDR3, the DNA is TGCAGTGCTAGAATAACAGGGGAACAGCCCCAGCATTTT. It specifies CSARITGEQPQHF.

This chain connects TRBV7-9 to TRBJ1-3; D remains ambiguous. Deletions cut 5 bases from V and 3 bases from J, with 8 bases between. Germline lookup yields CDR1 SEHNR and CDR2 FQNEAQ (reference sequence). This CDR3 has 13 residues. CDR3 amino acids: CASSQNYGNTIYF. CDR3 bases: TGTGCCAGCAGCCAAAATTATGGAAACACCATATATTTT.

Turning to this clonotype: A much larger clone differs by one base, so this may be a read error. The chain joins TRBV20-1 to TRBJ1-1; D remains unclear. The V end was cut by 2 bases, the J end by 0 bases, with 7 bases between. The CDR3 is 13 amino acids. CDR1 and CDR2 from the germline V gene are DFQATT and SNEGSKA (reference sequence). The CDR3 region has the DNA TGCAGTGCTAGATGGACGGTGAACACTGAAGCTTTCTTT. It specifies CSARWTVNTEAFF.

This clonotype was found a few times. The rearrangement joins TRBV5-1 to TRBJ2-3; 7 bases match TRBD1. Germline CDR1 reads SGHRS; CDR2 reads YFSETQ. The CDR3 is made up of 15 amino acids. J lost 2 bases, V lost 5 bases, and 8 bases had no gene match. CDR3 sequence: CASSQTGRYTDTQYF. The CDR3 DNA sequence: TGCGCCAGCAGTCAGACAGGGCGTTACACAGATACGCAGTATTTT.

This clonotype has only one observation. The chain has TRBV14 and TRBJ2-2; no reliable D call. Trimming cost V 2 bases and J 4 bases, with 8 bases left between them. There are 14 residues in the CDR3. From germline, CDR1 is SGHDN and CDR2 FVKESK. CDR3 loop: CASSQLITTGELFF. CDR3 nucleotide sequence: TGTGCCAGCAGCCAACTGATTACCACCGGGGAGCTGTTTTTT. Using reference TRBV14 and TRBJ2-2 for the parts outside the CDR3, the full variable domain is EAGVTQFPSHSVIEKGQTVTLRCDPISGHDNLYWYRRVMGKEIKFLLHFVKESKQDESGMPNNRFLAERTGGTYSTLKVQPAELEDSGVYFCASSQLITTGELFFGEGSRLTVL.

This clonotype was detected only a few times. The chain carries TRBV4-1 and TRBJ2-7; 7 nucleotides agree with TRBD1. The J segment lost 0 bases and the V segment lost 6 bases, leaving 8 bases of the junction unmatched. Germline V lookup: CDR1 MGHRA, CDR2 YSYEKL. This CDR3 contains 15 residues. CDR3 residues: CASRYRGLSSYEQYF. The CDR3 region has the DNA TGCGCCAGCAGATACAGGGGTCTCAGCTCCTACGAGCAGTACTTC.

This clonotype has a count of ten or more. This rearrangement joins TRBV3-1 to TRBJ2-1; 7 nucleotides line up with TRBD2. Germline values: CDR1 LGHDT, CDR2 YNNKEL (reference sequence). This CDR3 is 14 amino acids long. The V segment lost 1 base and the J segment 6 bases; nucleotides outside the gene matches: 3. CDR3 amino acids: CASSQGGGGNEQFF. For the CDR3, the DNA is TGTGCCAGCAGCCAAGGGGGGGGAGGCAATGAGCAGTTCTTC.

The chain is built from TRBV24-1 and TRBJ2-1; 11 nucleotides line up with TRBD2. V lost 8 bases, J lost 9 bases, and 5 bases stayed unmatched. Germline lookup yields CDR1 KGHDR and CDR2 SFDVKD. The CDR3 loop spans 13 amino acids. CDR3 coding DNA: TGTGCCACCAATAGCGGGAGGGCCTTTGAGCAGTTCTTC. Translated, it gives CATNSGRAFEQFF.

This clonotype turned up a few times. The genes are TRBV12-3 or TRBV12-4 and TRBJ1-5; 8 bases agree with TRBD1. V shed 1 base, J shed 2 bases, and the junction held 4 bases outside the gene matches. The CDR3 runs 16 residues. The CDR3 region has the DNA TGTGCCAGCAGTTTAGGGACAGGGCTTGGCAATCAGCCCCAGCATTTT. It is translated as CASSLGTGLGNQPQHF.

V gene TRBV11-2 combines with J gene TRBJ2-3, with 7 bases fitting TRBD1. CDR1 and CDR2 from the germline V gene are SGHAT and FQNNGV. There are 16 residues in the CDR3. V lost 5 bases and J lost 0; bases outside the gene matches: 8. This CDR3 is CASSPNRGTSTDTQYF. For the CDR3, the DNA is TGTGCCAGCAGCCCGAACAGGGGAACTAGCACAGATACGCAGTATTTT.

The chain couples TRBV15 to TRBJ2-7; 8 nucleotides agree with TRBD1. Germline V gene sequence: CDR1 LNHNV, CDR2 YYDKDF (reference sequence). J gave up 4 bases and V 1 base, and 6 bases lay outside the gene matches. The CDR3 is 15 amino acids. CDR3 bases: TGTGCCACCAGCAGAGTGGGGACAGGTGGTTACGAGCAGTACTTC. This codes for CATSRVGTGGYEQYF.

This clonotype showed up just a few times. V gene TRBV29-1 combines with J gene TRBJ1-2, with 10 bases lining up with TRBD1. The V and J ends lost 6 bases and 6 bases, in that order; junction bases with no gene match: 7. Germline V lookup: CDR1 SQVTM, CDR2 ANQGSEA. The CDR3 consists of 13 residues. For the CDR3, the DNA is TGCAGCGTGGCGACAGGGGGCGCAAATGGCTACACCTTC. This translates into CSVATGGANGYTF.

The rearrangement uses TRBV12-3 or TRBV12-4 and TRBJ2-2, with D hard to call. Trimming took off 0 bases at V and 6 bases at J, with 8 bases between the two ends. The CDR3 covers 14 residues. The CDR3 region is CASSLAGQAGELFF. The CDR3 coding sequence is TGTGCCAGCAGTTTAGCCGGTCAGGCCGGGGAGCTGTTTTTT.

This clonotype has at least ten counts. This chain uses TRBV7-2 with TRBJ2-7; 9 bases are shared with TRBD1. In germline, CDR1 is SGHTA, CDR2 FQGNSA. The CDR3 runs 19 residues. After removal of 0 bases from V and 6 bases from J, the junction contained 18 bases not matched to a gene. Here the CDR3 reads CASSLARTGTGTSLREQYF. CDR3 bases: TGTGCCAGCAGCTTAGCCCGGACAGGGACAGGGACTTCTCTCCGCGAGCAGTACTTC.

The chain is built from TRBV7-9 and TRBJ1-1; D not certain. V dropped 5 bases and J dropped 4 bases, with 8 bases sitting between them. The CDR3 totals 12 residues. Germline-derived CDR1 and CDR2 are SEHNR and FQNEAQ (reference sequence). CDR3 amino acids: CASSRQVTEAFF. Here the CDR3 DNA reads TGTGCCAGCAGCCGCCAGGTCACTGAAGCTTTCTTT.

This clonotype was counted a few times. The J gene is TRBJ2-5, the V gene TRBV12-3 or TRBV12-4; tentative D call: TRBD2 (6 bases). The CDR3 runs to 15 residues. The V end lost 1 base, the J end lost 4 bases, and 13 bases lay between the germline ends. CDR3 region: CASSLGVTSLETQYF. In DNA, the CDR3 is TGTGCCAGCAGTTTAGGGGTAACTAGCTTAGAGACCCAGTACTTC.